This T cell receptor (beta chain) stems from a study of blood T cell repertoires in COVID-19. Study-wide context: Researchers got acute and convalescent COVID-19 samples from the United States, Italy and Spain. PBMCs, B-cell-depleted T cells, or T cells provided the cDNA or gDNA that made up the material.

How the authors handled the data: Amplification from reference gene primers served as the basis for estimated nucleated cell counts. The table came from immunoSEQ multiplex PCR; TCRdb's copy has only in-frame clones and leaves some out. For V, J and clone size, that table is used; D and trimming come from the DNA. The sample shows roughly 230,000 clones, roughly 81% of them seen only once. Trimming stripped 2 bases from V and 1 base from J, with 5 bases between. Germline V gene sequence: CDR1 ENHRY, CDR2 SYGVKD. The CDR3 spans 13 residues. Participants classified as exposed had met a COVID-19 case within 2 weeks before study entry.

This TCR derives from a woman aged 45 to 65 who had been exposed to COVID-19. Sequenced input: PBMCs or T cells enriched from blood (not recorded which). The rearrangement joins TRBV10-3 to TRBJ1-1; no reliable D call. This CDR3 is CAISEGRNTEAFF. The CDR3 nucleotides are TGTGCCATCAGTGAGGGTAGGAACACTGAAGCTTTCTTT.